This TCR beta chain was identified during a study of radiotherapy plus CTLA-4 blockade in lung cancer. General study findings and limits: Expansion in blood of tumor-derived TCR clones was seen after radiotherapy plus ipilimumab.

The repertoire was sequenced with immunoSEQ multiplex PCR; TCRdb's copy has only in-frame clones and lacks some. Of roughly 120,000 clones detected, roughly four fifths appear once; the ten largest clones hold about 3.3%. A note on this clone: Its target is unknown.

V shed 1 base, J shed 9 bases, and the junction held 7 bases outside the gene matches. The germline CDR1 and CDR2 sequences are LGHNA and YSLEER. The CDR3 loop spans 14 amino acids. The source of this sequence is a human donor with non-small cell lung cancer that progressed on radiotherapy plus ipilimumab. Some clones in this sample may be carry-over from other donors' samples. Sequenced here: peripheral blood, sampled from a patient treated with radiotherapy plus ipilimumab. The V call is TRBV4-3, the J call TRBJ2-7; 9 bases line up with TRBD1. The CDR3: CASSQGTGERWQYF. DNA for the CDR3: TGCGCCAGCAGCCAAGGGACAGGGGAAAGGTGGCAGTACTTC.